This TCR beta chain appears in the sequencing data of a study of CD8+CD57+ T cells in acquired aplastic anemia. Study details: The study obtained an average of 3.2 ug of DNA from sorted CD4+ and CD8+ cells.

Selection for sequencing was limited to patients who had shown CD8+CD57+ cell expansion by flow cytometry. Genomic DNA, the template, was used for profiling of the TCR beta VDJ and CDR3. TCRdb fed the reads into MiXCR, producing one record per CDR3 protein. Of approximately 260,000 distinct CDR3 sequences in the sample, approximately 86% were seen once. The study's findings and limits: Patients and controls were not found to differ significantly in CD8+ Simpson's diversity. Both patients and controls carried the same twenty-nine CD8+ CDR3 sequences.

This CDR3 comprises 15 residues. Trimming stripped 6 bases from V and 2 bases from J, with 17 bases between. CDR1 is LGHNA and CDR2 is YNFKEQ in the germline V gene. Notes on this clonotype: Its antigen is unknown.

The material sequenced was sorted CD4+, CD8+, or CD8+CD57+ T cells (not recorded which) from PBMCs. The source of this sequence is a human donor with aplastic anemia. The chain couples TRBV4-2 to TRBJ2-7, with D perhaps matching TRBD2 (6 bases). DNA of the CDR3: TGTGCCAGCAGTTTTACCCGGGACTTCCCCTACGAGCAGTACTTC. It specifies CASSFTRDFPYEQYF.